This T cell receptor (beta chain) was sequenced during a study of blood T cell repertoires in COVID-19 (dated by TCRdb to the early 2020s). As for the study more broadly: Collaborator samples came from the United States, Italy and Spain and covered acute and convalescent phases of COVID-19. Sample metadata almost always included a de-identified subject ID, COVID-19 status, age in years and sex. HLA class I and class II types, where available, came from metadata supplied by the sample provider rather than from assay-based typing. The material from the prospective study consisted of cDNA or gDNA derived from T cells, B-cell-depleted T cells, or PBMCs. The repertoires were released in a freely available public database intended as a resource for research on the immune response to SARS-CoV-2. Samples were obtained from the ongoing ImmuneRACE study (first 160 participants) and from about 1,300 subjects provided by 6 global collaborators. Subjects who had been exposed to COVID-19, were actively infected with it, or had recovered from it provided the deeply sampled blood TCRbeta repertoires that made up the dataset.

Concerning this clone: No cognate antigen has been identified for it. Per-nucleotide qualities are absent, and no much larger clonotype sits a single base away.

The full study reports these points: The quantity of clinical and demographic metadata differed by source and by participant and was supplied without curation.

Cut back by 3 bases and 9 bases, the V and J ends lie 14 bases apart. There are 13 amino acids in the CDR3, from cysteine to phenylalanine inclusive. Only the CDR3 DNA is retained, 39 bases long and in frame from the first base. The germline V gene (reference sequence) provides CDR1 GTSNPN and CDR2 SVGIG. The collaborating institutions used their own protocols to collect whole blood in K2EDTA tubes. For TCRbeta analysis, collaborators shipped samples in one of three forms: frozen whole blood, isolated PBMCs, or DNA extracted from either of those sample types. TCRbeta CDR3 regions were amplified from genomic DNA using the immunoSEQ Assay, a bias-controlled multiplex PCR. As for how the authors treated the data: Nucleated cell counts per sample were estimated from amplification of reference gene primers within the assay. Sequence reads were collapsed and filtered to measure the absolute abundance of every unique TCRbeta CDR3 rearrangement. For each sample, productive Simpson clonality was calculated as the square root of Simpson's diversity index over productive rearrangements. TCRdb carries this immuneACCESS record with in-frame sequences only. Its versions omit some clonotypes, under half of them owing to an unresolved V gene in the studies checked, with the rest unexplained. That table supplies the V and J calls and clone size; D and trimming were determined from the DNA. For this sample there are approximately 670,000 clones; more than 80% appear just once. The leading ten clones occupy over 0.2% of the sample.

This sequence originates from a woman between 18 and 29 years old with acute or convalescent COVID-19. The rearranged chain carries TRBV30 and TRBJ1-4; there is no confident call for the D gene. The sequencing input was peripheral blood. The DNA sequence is TGTGCCTGGAGAGAGTCGTTATTAAAAAAACTGTTTTTT. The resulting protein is CAWRESLLKKLFF.